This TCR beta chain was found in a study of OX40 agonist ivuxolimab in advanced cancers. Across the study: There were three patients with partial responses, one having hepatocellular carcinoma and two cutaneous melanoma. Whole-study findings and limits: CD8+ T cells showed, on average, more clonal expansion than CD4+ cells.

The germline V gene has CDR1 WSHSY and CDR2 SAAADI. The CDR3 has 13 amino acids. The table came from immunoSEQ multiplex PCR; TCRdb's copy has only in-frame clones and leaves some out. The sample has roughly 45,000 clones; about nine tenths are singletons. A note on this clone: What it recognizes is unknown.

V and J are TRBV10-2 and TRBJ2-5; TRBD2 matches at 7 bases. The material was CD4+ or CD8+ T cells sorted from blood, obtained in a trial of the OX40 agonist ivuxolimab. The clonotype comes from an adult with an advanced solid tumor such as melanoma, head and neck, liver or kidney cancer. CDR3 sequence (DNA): TGCCGTACCCCTGGGAGGGCAGGGGAGACCCAGTACTTC. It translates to CRTPGRAGETQYF.